The next 20 T cell receptor beta chains were all read from a single sample in a study of OX40 agonist ivuxolimab in advanced cancers. TCRdb's copy holds only in-frame clones and misses some; the assay was immunoSEQ multiplex PCR. The table shows around 77,000 clones, with under 90% occurring only once. The sequences come from CD4+ or CD8+ T cells sorted from blood, collected in a trial of the OX40 agonist ivuxolimab. The receptors shown here come from an adult with an advanced solid tumor such as melanoma, head and neck, liver or kidney cancer.

This chain's CDR3 is CASSPGQGLALGTEAFF. The CDR3 bases are TGTGCCAGCAGCCCAGGGCAGGGGCTCGCTCTCGGGACTGAAGCTTTCTTT. The chain employs TRBV7-2 and TRBJ1-1; a possible D gene is TRBD1 (6 bases). The CDR3 spans 17 residues. The V end lost 5 bases, the J end lost 5 bases, and 24 bases lay between the germline ends. The germline V gene encodes CDR1 SGHTA and CDR2 FQGNSA.

The rearrangement joins TRBV5-1 to TRBJ2-1; D unclear. The length of the CDR3 is 13 residues. Germline-derived CDR1 and CDR2 are SGHRS and YFSETQ. V dropped 4 bases and J dropped 2 bases, with 7 bases sitting between them. CDR3 residues: CASSTEPYNEQFF. Written as DNA, the CDR3 is TGCGCCAGCAGCACAGAGCCCTACAATGAGCAGTTCTTC.

This clone was recorded once. For the CDR3, the DNA is TGTGCCACACTCGGGGCCAACGTCCTGACTTTC. Residues: CATLGANVLTF. J is TRBJ2-6 and V is TRBV6-5; D not resolved. The CDR3 consists of 11 residues. V lost 10 bases and J 4 bases, leaving 5 bases between the germline ends. Germline loops: CDR1 MNHEY, CDR2 SVGAGI.

In this sample, this clone turned up once. The rearrangement uses TRBV30 and TRBJ1-1; TRBD1 is a possible D gene (5 bases). From germline, CDR1 is GTSNPN and CDR2 SVGIG (reference sequence). V lost 5 bases, J lost 1 base, and 8 bases lay in between. CDR3 length equals 12 residues. CDR3 bases: TGTGCCTGGGGTGGGGCGAACACTGAAGCTTTCTTT. Translated, it gives CAWGGANTEAFF.

This chain joins TRBV28 and TRBJ1-1, with D unresolved. The V gene's germline CDR1 is MDHEN and CDR2 SYDVKM. V was trimmed by 7 bases and J by 4 bases, leaving 19 bases between them. The CDR3 runs to 15 residues. CDR3 sequence: CASTPLGRLSTEAFF. DNA for the CDR3: TGTGCCAGCACCCCCTTGGGCAGGTTGAGCACTGAAGCTTTCTTT.

The chain employs TRBV6-1 and TRBJ1-6; D not certain. The germline gives CDR1 MNHNS, CDR2 SASEGT. Deletions cut 1 base from V and 8 bases from J, with 15 bases between. The length of the CDR3 is 16 residues. The CDR3 spells CASSEVQTTPYSPLHF. Written as DNA, the CDR3 is TGTGCCAGCAGTGAAGTGCAAACAACTCCCTATTCACCCCTCCACTTT.

This sequence joins TRBV11-3 and TRBJ2-1; D is uncertain. The CDR3 is made up of 14 amino acids. V was trimmed by 1 base and J by 8 bases, leaving 12 bases between them. CDR1 is SGHNT and CDR2 is YENEEA in the germline V gene. CDR3 DNA: TGTGCCAGCAGCTTAGGGGAAGGCGCCCATGAGCAGTTCTTC. This sequence encodes CASSLGEGAHEQFF. The variable domain in full, completed from reference TRBV11-3 and TRBJ2-1, reads EAGVVQSPRYKIIEKKQPVAFWCNPISGHNTLYWYLQNLGQGPELLIRYENEEAVDDSQLPKDRFSAERLKGVDSTLKIQPAELGDSAVYLCASSLGEGAHEQFFGPGTRLTVL.

The J gene is TRBJ2-5, the V gene TRBV2; possibly TRBD1 for D (5 bases). This CDR3 is 15 amino acids long. V was trimmed by 8 bases and J by 1 base, leaving 17 bases between them. CDR1 and CDR2 (germline): SNHLY, FYNNEI. CDR3 nucleotide sequence: TGTGCCAGCCTCCAGGGTACGAAGGGCCAAGAGACCCAGTACTTC. Amino acids: CASLQGTKGQETQYF.

In its sample, this clone ranks as medium-sized. V is TRBV30 and J is TRBJ1-1, with no clear D. The CDR3 contains 13 residues. V was clipped by 5 bases and J by 0 bases, with 10 bases between them. CDR1 GTSNPN and CDR2 SVGIG come from the germline V gene (reference sequence). The CDR3 loop reads CAWGSELNTEAFF. CDR3 DNA: TGTGCCTGGGGAAGTGAGCTGAACACTGAAGCTTTCTTT.

The gene calls are TRBV7-8 and TRBJ1-2; perhaps TRBD1 as D (5 bases). CDR3 length equals 13 residues. Germline CDR1 is SGHVS and CDR2 is FQNEAQ. Trimming took off 5 bases at V and 7 bases at J, with 14 bases between the two ends. CDR3 loop: CASSPTSGAGYTF. The CDR3 DNA follows: TGTGCCAGCAGCCCGACGTCTGGGGCTGGCTACACCTTC.

This chain joins TRBV5-1 and TRBJ1-1; D gene ambiguous. Germline-derived CDR1 and CDR2 are SGHRS and YFSETQ. The CDR3 covers 15 residues. The V and J ends lost 0 bases and 4 bases respectively, with 13 bases between them. The CDR3 sequence is CASSLAVGSATEAFF. The CDR3 DNA follows: TGCGCCAGCAGCTTGGCCGTGGGTTCCGCCACTGAAGCTTTCTTT.

V and J are TRBV10-3 and TRBJ1-1; no clear D. Germline CDR1 is ENHRY and CDR2 is SYGVKD. Trimming stripped 10 bases from V and 0 bases from J, with 12 bases between. The CDR3 runs to 13 residues. The CDR3 spells CATKADMNTEAFF. The CDR3 DNA is TGTGCCACAAAGGCCGACATGAACACTGAAGCTTTCTTT.

The CDR3 nucleotides read TGTGCCAGTAGTCTCCCCCCAGGCGGCACCGGGGAGCTGTTTTTT. As protein: CASSLPPGGTGELFF. The chain employs TRBV19 and TRBJ2-2, with no clear D. The CDR3 is made up of 15 amino acids. The V end lost 5 bases, the J end lost 4 bases, and 14 bases lay between the germline ends. Germline V gene data show CDR1 as LNHDA and CDR2 as SQIVND (reference sequence).

The J gene is TRBJ2-3, the V gene TRBV6-1; D is unresolved. Germline CDR1 MNHNS, CDR2 SASEGT. The CDR3 runs 15 residues. V was pared by 6 bases and J by 0 bases, with 13 bases between. This CDR3 reads CASSRSTPSTDTQYF. As DNA, the CDR3 is TGTGCCAGCAGCAGAAGTACACCTAGCACAGATACGCAGTATTTT.

The V gene is TRBV6-6, the J gene TRBJ2-5, with D maybe TRBD2 (5 bases). V lost 7 bases and J lost 5, with 11 bases in between. The CDR3 is 12 residues long. In germline, CDR1 is MNHNY, CDR2 SVGAGI (reference sequence). The CDR3 DNA follows: TGTGCCAGCAAAGAGGGATCGGAGACCCAGTACTTC. This sequence encodes CASKEGSETQYF.

CDR3 sequence reads: CSVEVGLASYEQYF. The CDR3 coding sequence is TGCAGCGTTGAAGTGGGACTAGCGTCGTACGAGCAGTACTTC. The J gene is TRBJ2-7, the V gene TRBV29-1, with TRBD2 matching 10 bases. Trimming removed 1 base from V and 4 bases from J; junction bases left unmatched: 4. This CDR3 is 14 amino acids long. Germline V gene sequence: CDR1 SQVTM, CDR2 ANQGSEA.

This CDR3 reads CAWSGGTANSYEQYF. CDR3 bases: TGTGCCTGGAGTGGGGGGACAGCCAACTCCTACGAGCAGTACTTC. The V and J genes are TRBV30 and TRBJ2-7; the match to TRBD1 covers 7 bases. The CDR3 sequence is 15 residues long. J lost 0 bases, V lost 1 base, and 6 bases had no gene match. Germline V CDR1 and CDR2: GTSNPN, SVGIG (reference sequence).

This rearrangement joins TRBV30 to TRBJ1-1; TRBD1 might be the D (5 bases). V lost 4 bases, J lost 8 bases, and 11 bases lay in between. The V gene's germline CDR1 is GTSNPN and CDR2 SVGIG (reference sequence). The CDR3 runs 11 residues. CDR3 residues: CAWTGVWEAFF. The DNA of the CDR3 is TGTGCCTGGACGGGGGTCTGGGAAGCTTTCTTT.

The chain carries TRBV6-1 and TRBJ1-5; a possible D gene is TRBD1 (5 bases). Germline loops: CDR1 MNHNS, CDR2 SASEGT. Trimming stripped 2 bases from V and 4 bases from J, with 9 bases between. The CDR3 length is 14 residues. CDR3 sequence (DNA): TGTGCCAGCAGTGAAATTGGGGGGAATCAGCCCCAGCATTTT. Residues: CASSEIGGNQPQHF.

The rearrangement links TRBV5-1 to TRBJ2-2; D not resolved. The CDR3 is 12 amino acids. Per germline, CDR1 SGHRS and CDR2 YFSETQ. The V end lost 3 bases, the J end lost 8 bases, and 8 bases lay between the germline ends. The CDR3, as DNA: TGCGCCAGCAGCTGGTCCGGTGGGGAGCTGTTTTTT. This gives the protein CASSWSGGELFF.